One sample yielded the 16 T cell receptor beta chains listed below, sequenced in a study of human T cells and chemical hapten exposure (dated by TCRdb to about 2021). Receptor amplification or capture employed RACE. The reads were generated on a NextSeq 500. The public reads were reprocessed in TCRdb via fastp at Q25 and MiXCR, keeping in-frame beta chains. One record per CDR3 amino acid sequence lists the most common genes and DNA. The sample table contains some 350,000 distinct CDR3 sequences; only one count was recorded for approximately 6.9% of them. The top ten constitute approximately 8% of the sample. The time point label on this specimen signifies: patch test 1, 2 weeks after DPC sensitization. The treatment or condition label corresponds to: therapeutic diphenylcyclopropenone sensitization with weekly scalp DPC. This specimen consisted of whole blood, obtained in connection with sensitization to the hapten diphenylcyclopropenone (DPC). The receptors here all came from a woman aged 18-29 years with alopecia areata. Some clones in this sample may be carry-over from other donors' samples.

This chain uses TRBV13 with TRBJ2-1; no clear D. The CDR3 sequence is 15 residues long. The V end was cut by 5 bases, the J end by 7 bases, with 18 bases between. Germline V CDR1 and CDR2: PRHDT, FYEKMQ (reference sequence). The CDR3 region is CASSPIGPEDNEQFF. CDR3 sequence (DNA): TGTGCCAGCAGCCCGATCGGACCTGAGGATAATGAGCAGTTCTTC.

V gene TRBV4-2 combines with J gene TRBJ2-3; unclear D gene. The CDR3 totals 20 residues. V was cut by 2 bases and J by 0 bases, with 24 bases left in between. Germline CDR1 and CDR2: LGHNA and YNFKEQ. The CDR3 coding sequence is TGTGCCAGCAGCCAAACCCCAGTGAGCCACGATATTGCTAGCACAGATACGCAGTATTTT. Its protein product is CASSQTPVSHDIASTDTQYF.

The J gene is TRBJ1-1, the V gene TRBV12-3 or TRBV12-4; the D gene is possibly TRBD1 (5 bases). There are 12 residues in the CDR3. The V end lost 11 bases, the J end lost 1 base, and 11 bases lay between the germline ends. CDR3 in amino acids: CAAGTGNTEAFF. The CDR3, as DNA: TGTGCCGCTGGAACAGGGAACACTGAAGCTTTCTTT.

In its sample, this clonotype was seen many times. This sequence joins TRBV6-1 and TRBJ2-3; 8 nucleotides line up with TRBD2. The germline CDR1 and CDR2 sequences are MNHNS and SASEGT. The CDR3 runs to 15 residues. V was clipped by 11 bases and J by 2 bases; unmatched bases: 12. Written as DNA, the CDR3 is TGTGCCGGCCGGGTCGGACTAGCCCACACAGATACGCAGTATTTT. Encoded protein: CAGRVGLAHTDTQYF.

This clonotype was counted a few times. The rearrangement joins TRBV7-3 to TRBJ1-1; TRBD1 might be the D (6 bases). The germline V gene encodes CDR1 SGHTA and CDR2 FQGTGA. There are 15 residues in the CDR3. V was clipped by 5 bases and J by 5 bases, with 18 bases between them. CDR3 in DNA: TGTGCCAGCAGCCCTAGTCGAGAGGGGGGAACTGAAGCTTTCTTT. Protein: CASSPSREGGTEAFF.

This clonotype was seen more than once but under ten times. This chain connects TRBV12-5 to TRBJ1-5; D not certain. The CDR3 is 19 amino acids. Germline V lookup: CDR1 LGHNT, CDR2 FRNRAP. The ends were cut back, 0 bases at V and 3 bases at J, with 21 bases in the middle. CDR3 DNA: TGTGCTAGTGGTTTGGTCATTTGGTTGGAGTCGGATACCAATCAGCCCCAGCATTTT. It translates to CASGLVIWLESDTNQPQHF.

The sample holds a few counts of this clonotype. The chain recombines TRBV3-1 with TRBJ2-1; 8 bases fit TRBD2. From germline, CDR1 is LGHDT and CDR2 YNNKEL (reference sequence). V trimming: 0 bases; J trimming: 9 bases; junction bases outside the gene matches: 7. This CDR3 contains 15 residues. The CDR3 DNA is TGTGCCAGCAGCCAAGACTCCGGGGGGGCCGGTGAGCAGTTCTTC. This codes for CASSQDSGGAGEQFF.

The V gene is TRBV11-2, the J gene TRBJ2-1; either TRBD1 or TRBD2 may supply D (5 bases each). From germline, CDR1 is SGHAT and CDR2 FQNNGV. V lost 0 bases, J lost 8 bases, and 14 bases lay in between. The CDR3 runs to 15 residues. This chain's CDR3 is CASSLDSSVGHEQFF. DNA of the CDR3: TGTGCCAGCAGCTTAGACTCATCAGTGGGACATGAGCAGTTCTTC.

CDR3 sequence: CASSLDDSYGYTF. DNA of the CDR3: TGTGCCAGCAGCTTAGATGACAGCTATGGCTACACCTTC. The chain has TRBV7-9 and TRBJ1-2; D perhaps matches TRBD1 (5 bases). CDR1 is SEHNR, CDR2 FQNEAQ, per germline (reference sequence). The V end was cut by 1 base, the J end by 4 bases, with 7 bases between. The CDR3 runs to 13 residues.

V usage is TRBV12-3 or TRBV12-4 and J usage is TRBJ1-5, with 7 bases identical to TRBD1. The CDR3 extends over 17 amino acids. V shed 6 bases and J 3 bases; nucleotides not matched to a gene: 14. The CDR3 bases are TGTGCCAGCAGCTCCTACCCAGGGGGGACAGTCAATCAGCCCCAGCATTTT. It is translated as CASSSYPGGTVNQPQHF.

The sample holds many counts of this clonotype. This chain connects TRBV18 to TRBJ2-2; possible D gene TRBD1, 5 bases. V gave up 2 bases and J gave up 2 bases, with 9 bases separating them. Per germline, CDR1 KGHSH and CDR2 LQKENI. The CDR3 extends over 15 amino acids. The CDR3 nucleotides are TGTGCCAGCTCACCAGCAGGGTTCAACACCGGGGAGCTGTTTTTT. This sequence encodes CASSPAGFNTGELFF. The full variable domain, with the rest looked up from reference TRBV18 and TRBJ2-2, is NAGVMQNPRHLVRRRGQEARLRCSPMKGHSHVYWYRQLPEEGLKFMVYLQKENIIDESGMPKERFSAEFPKEGPSILRIQQVVRGDSAAYFCASSPAGFNTGELFFGEGSRLTVL.

This clonotype was seen a few times. The V call is TRBV5-4, the J call TRBJ2-3; 9 bases line up with TRBD2. V shed 2 bases, J shed 1 base, and the junction held 11 bases outside the gene matches. The CDR3 consists of 18 residues. Germline lookup yields CDR1 SGHNT and CDR2 YYREEE (reference sequence). CDR3 nucleotide sequence: TGTGCCAGCAGCTTAAGGGTCCAGCGGGGGGCCGGCACAGATACGCAGTATTTT. Amino acid sequence: CASSLRVQRGAGTDTQYF.

The V gene is TRBV7-9, the J gene TRBJ2-6, with D unclear. This CDR3 is 15 amino acids long. Trimming stripped 1 base from V and 1 base from J, with 5 bases between. CDR1 is SEHNR and CDR2 is FQNEAQ in the germline V gene (reference sequence). The CDR3 nucleotides are TGTGCCAGCAGCTTAGTTACTTCTGGGGCCAACGTCCTGACTTTC. Protein: CASSLVTSGANVLTF. The variable domain in full, completed from reference TRBV7-9 and TRBJ2-6, reads DTGVSQNPRHKITKRGQNVTFRCDPISEHNRLYWYRQTLGQGPEFLTYFQNEAQLEKSRLLSDRFSAERPKGSFSTLEIQRTEQGDSAMYLCASSLVTSGANVLTFGAGSRLTVL.

This clonotype occurred a few times. This rearrangement joins TRBV27 to TRBJ1-4, with a tentative D call TRBD1 (5 bases). Germline CDR1 and CDR2: MNHEY and SMNVEV (reference sequence). V was pared by 1 base and J by 5 bases, with 11 bases between. CDR3 length: 15 residues. DNA for the CDR3: TGTGCCAGCAGTTTATGGCAGGGAGGAAATGAAAAACTGTTTTTT. Residues: CASSLWQGGNEKLFF.

The chain uses TRBV4-2 and TRBJ1-5; D gene ambiguous. CDR1 and CDR2 from the germline V gene are LGHNA and YNFKEQ. V lost 0 bases and J lost 2, with 20 bases in between. This CDR3 contains 19 residues. The CDR3 bases are TGTGCCAGCAGCCAAGATTACTCCGGAGCAGTACTAGGCAATCAGCCCCAGCATTTT. It is translated as CASSQDYSGAVLGNQPQHF.

This clonotype came up a few times. The chain combines TRBV24-1 with TRBJ2-1, with TRBD2 identical over 8 bases. The CDR3 contains 14 residues. Germline-derived CDR1 and CDR2 are KGHDR and SFDVKD. The J segment lost 8 bases and the V segment lost 3 bases, leaving 5 bases of the junction unmatched. The DNA for the CDR3 is TGTGCCACCAGTGATGGGACTAGAAGGCATGAGCAGTTCTTC. As protein: CATSDGTRRHEQFF.